One sample yielded the 29 T cell receptor beta chains listed below, sequenced in a study of blood T cell repertoires in COVID-19. Measured with immunoSEQ multiplex PCR; TCRdb has only the in-frame clones, and not every one. The table has roughly 80,000 clones, about 87% seen once. Sequencing was performed on peripheral blood. These receptors all stem from a woman of 80 years or more with acute or convalescent COVID-19.

V gene TRBV7-9 combines with J gene TRBJ1-1; D is uncertain. There are 13 residues in the CDR3. V lost 4 bases, J lost 3 bases, and 9 bases lay in between. Germline CDR1 is SEHNR and CDR2 is FQNEAQ (reference sequence). DNA of the CDR3: TGTGCCAGCAGCTCGGAGAGGGACACTGAAGCTTTCTTT. Amino acid sequence: CASSSERDTEAFF.

The V gene is TRBV3-1 (or the pseudogene TRBV3-2), the J gene TRBJ2-3; no reliable D call. Trimming stripped 10 bases from V and 10 bases from J, with 12 bases between. The germline V gene has CDR1 LGHDT and CDR2 YNNKEL (reference sequence). The CDR3 runs 10 residues. CDR3 sequence reads: CATPPGAQYF. The CDR3 DNA sequence: TGTGCCACCCCACCAGGCGCGCAGTATTTT.

The rearrangement links TRBV7-8 to TRBJ2-1, with 10 bases aligning to TRBD1. There are 15 residues in the CDR3. Germline CDR1 SGHVS, CDR2 FQNEAQ. J was trimmed by 3 bases and V by 5 bases; bases with no gene match: 4. The CDR3, as DNA: TGTGCCAGCAGCCGACAGGGGGCAAACTACAATGAGCAGTTCTTC. Translating it yields CASSRQGANYNEQFF.

The gene calls are TRBV30 and TRBJ1-1; no clear D gene. V was pared by 5 bases and J by 4 bases, with 11 bases between. Germline loops: CDR1 GTSNPN, CDR2 SVGIG (reference sequence). This CDR3 spans 12 amino acids. CDR3 in DNA: TGTGCCTGGGTACGCGGGCTCACTGAAGCTTTCTTT. The encoded protein is CAWVRGLTEAFF.

The rearrangement links TRBV7-2 to TRBJ2-7; 7 nucleotides align to TRBD2. This CDR3 has 14 amino acids. Germline CDR1 is SGHTA and CDR2 is FQGNSA. V was clipped by 4 bases and J by 0 bases; unmatched bases: 3. In DNA, the CDR3 is TGTGCCAGCAGCTCCGGGACTAACTCCTACGAGCAGTACTTC. Translated, it gives CASSSGTNSYEQYF.

The rearrangement joins TRBV6-1 to TRBJ1-6; D remains unclear. The CDR3 has 15 amino acids. Per the germline V gene, CDR1 is MNHNS and CDR2 is SASEGT. V lost 3 bases, J lost 0 bases, and 6 bases lay in between. The CDR3 is CASSEGNSYNSPLHF. As DNA, the CDR3 is TGTGCCAGCAGTGAGGGCAACTCCTATAATTCACCCCTCCACTTT.

This rearrangement joins TRBV7-8 to TRBJ2-7; D remains ambiguous. The ends were cut back, 4 bases at V and 2 bases at J, with 12 bases in the middle. Germline assignment: CDR1 SGHVS and CDR2 FQNEAQ. The CDR3 consists of 14 residues. This chain's CDR3 is CASSSSGGPYEQYF. CDR3 bases: TGTGCCAGCAGCTCCAGTGGCGGTCCCTACGAGCAGTACTTC.

The chain links TRBV4-1 to TRBJ2-2; D uncertain. The ends were cut back, 1 base at V and 3 bases at J, with 9 bases in the middle. CDR1 and CDR2 from the germline V gene are MGHRA and YSYEKL. CDR3 size: 15 residues. The CDR3 nucleotides are TGCGCCAGCAGCCAAGTTACGGTATACACCGGGGAGCTGTTTTTT. Its translation is CASSQVTVYTGELFF.

V and J are TRBV10-3 and TRBJ2-1; D might be TRBD2 (5 bases). Germline CDR1 is ENHRY and CDR2 is SYGVKD. V was shortened by 3 bases and J by 3 bases, with 9 bases between the two germline ends. This CDR3 is built from 14 residues. CDR3 protein: CAISDPSGYNEQFF. For the CDR3, the DNA is TGTGCCATCAGTGACCCGAGCGGCTACAATGAGCAGTTCTTC.

Turning to this clone: Other DNA sequences in this sample translate to the same CDR3. This rearrangement joins TRBV7-2 to TRBJ2-7; 9 bases match TRBD2. After removal of 5 bases from V and 4 bases from J, the junction contained 6 bases not matched to a gene. Germline V CDR1 and CDR2: SGHTA, FQGNSA. CDR3 length equals 14 residues. For the CDR3, the DNA is TGTGCCAGCAGCCCCGGACTAGCGAGGTACGAGCAGTACTTC. Its translation is CASSPGLARYEQYF. The full variable domain, rest sourced from reference TRBV7-2 and TRBJ2-7, is GAGVSQSPSNKVTEKGKDVELRCDPISGHTALYWYRQSLGQGLEFLIYFQGNSAPDKSGLPSDRFSAERTGGSVSTLTIQRTQQEDSAVYLCASSPGLARYEQYFGPGTRLTVT.

This rearrangement joins TRBV3-1 (or the pseudogene TRBV3-2) to TRBJ2-1; 9 positions agree with TRBD2. Germline CDR1 is LGHDT and CDR2 is YNNKEL (reference sequence). The CDR3 extends over 16 amino acids. V shed 2 bases, J shed 2 bases, and the junction held 4 bases outside the gene matches. The CDR3 protein is CASSQRWTSAYNEQFF. As DNA, the CDR3 is TGTGCCAGCAGCCAACGTTGGACTAGCGCCTACAATGAGCAGTTCTTC.

This chain uses TRBV5-4 with TRBJ2-3; D is unclear. With 4 bases removed from V and 1 base from J, the gap between germline ends came to 10 bases. The CDR3 covers 14 residues. Germline loops: CDR1 SGHNT, CDR2 YYREEE (reference sequence). The CDR3 DNA sequence: TGTGCCAGCAGCCCTGGGCCTGGCACAGATACGCAGTATTTT. Translating gives CASSPGPGTDTQYF.

The genes are TRBV21-1 and TRBJ2-5; no check of the table's D call, TRBD1, against the DNA was made. TRBV21-1 is recorded as a pseudogene. The CDR3 contains 16 residues. The DNA of the CDR3 is TGTGCCAGCAGCAAAGAGACAGGGGTATGGCAAGAGACCCAGTACTTC. Its translation: CASSKETGVWQETQYF.

The chain is built from TRBV11-2 and TRBJ1-1, with 8 bases identical to TRBD1. Germline loops: CDR1 SGHAT, CDR2 FQNNGV. The CDR3 covers 16 residues. V trimming: 4 bases; J trimming: 2 bases; junction bases outside the gene matches: 9. CDR3 bases: TGTGCCAGCAGCTCCCGAGGGACAGGAGATAACACTGAAGCTTTCTTT. It specifies CASSSRGTGDNTEAFF.

This clone is a singleton in its sample. This chain connects TRBV5-4 to TRBJ2-1; 9 bases are shared with TRBD1. The CDR3 extends over 15 amino acids. Looked up from germline, CDR1 is SGHNT and CDR2 is YYREEE (reference sequence). J gave up 6 bases and V 4 bases, and 8 bases lay outside the gene matches. CDR3: CASSLTGGSVNEQFF. The CDR3 coding sequence is TGTGCCAGCAGCCTAACAGGGGGCAGTGTCAATGAGCAGTTCTTC.

J is TRBJ2-3 and V is TRBV5-4, with 13 bases matching TRBD2. Unmatched junction bases numbered 8, after V lost 4 bases and J lost 0 bases. The CDR3 loop spans 18 amino acids. Germline V gene sequence: CDR1 SGHNT, CDR2 YYREEE (reference sequence). The CDR3 nucleotides are TGTGCCAGCAGCCCCCCGGGACTAGCGGGGACTAGCACAGATACGCAGTATTTT. This gives the protein CASSPPGLAGTSTDTQYF.

DNA for the CDR3: TGCGCCAGCAGCCAAGATAGCAGGGCTGGCTACACCTTC. It codes for CASSQDSRAGYTF. The V gene is TRBV4-3, the J gene TRBJ1-2; the D gene is possibly TRBD1 (5 bases). Trimming cost V 0 bases and J 7 bases, with 9 bases left between them. Per the germline V gene, CDR1 is LGHNA and CDR2 is YSLEER. CDR3 length: 13 amino acids.

The chain links TRBV6-1 to TRBJ1-2, with D uncertain. This CDR3 is 14 amino acids long. Trimming cost V 3 bases and J 0 bases, with 8 bases left between them. Per germline, CDR1 MNHNS and CDR2 SASEGT. DNA of the CDR3: TGTGCCAGCAGTGAGTCAGGTACTAACTATGGCTACACCTTC. The encoded protein is CASSESGTNYGYTF.

The CDR3 loop is CATSRDFPGREGTEAFF. In nucleotides, the CDR3 is TGTGCCACCAGCAGAGATTTCCCGGGTAGGGAGGGCACTGAAGCTTTCTTT. The chain joins TRBV15 to TRBJ1-1; no firm D call. Germline CDR1 and CDR2: LNHNV and YYDKDF (reference sequence). V shed 0 bases and J shed 4 bases, with 18 bases lying between them. The CDR3 is 17 residues long.

The rearrangement uses TRBV6-5 and TRBJ1-1; D is possibly TRBD1 (5 bases). The CDR3 is 12 amino acids. V was shortened by 5 bases and J by 6 bases, with 10 bases between the two germline ends. Germline assignment: CDR1 MNHEY and CDR2 SVGAGI. CDR3 amino acids: CASSLGVAEAFF. CDR3 sequence (DNA): TGTGCCAGCAGTCTAGGGGTGGCTGAAGCTTTCTTT.

The CDR3 bases are TGTGCCAGCAGCGCCCATCGGACAGCCGACTACAATGAGCAGTTCTTC. It yields the protein CASSAHRTADYNEQFF. This chain connects TRBV2 to TRBJ2-1; a possible D gene is TRBD1 (6 bases). The CDR3 contains 16 residues. Germline loops: CDR1 SNHLY, CDR2 FYNNEI. With 6 bases removed from V and 3 bases from J, the gap between germline ends came to 18 bases.

The chain couples TRBV7-2 to TRBJ2-1, with D perhaps TRBD2 (5 bases). This CDR3 region has 14 residues. V lost 5 bases and J lost 1, with 9 bases in between. Germline V gene sequence: CDR1 SGHTA, CDR2 FQGNSA. In DNA form, the CDR3 reads TGTGCCAGCAGCCGGACGGGGTCCTACAATGAGCAGTTCTTC. Residues: CASSRTGSYNEQFF.

The chain has TRBV2 and TRBJ2-3, with TRBD2 matching 11 bases. The J segment lost 6 bases and the V segment lost 6 bases, leaving 8 bases of the junction unmatched. Germline lookup yields CDR1 SNHLY and CDR2 FYNNEI. This CDR3 has 15 residues. Written as DNA, the CDR3 is TGTGCCAGCAGAAGACTAGCGGGGATGCCGGATACGCAGTATTTT. Its translation: CASRRLAGMPDTQYF. The whole variable domain, remainder taken from reference TRBV2 and TRBJ2-3, is EPEVTQTPSHQVTQMGQEVILRCVPISNHLYFYWYRQILGQKVEFLVSFYNNEISEKSEIFDDQFSVERPDGSNFTLKIRSTKLEDSAMYFCASRRLAGMPDTQYFGPGTRLTVL.

This clone was recorded a few times. The V call is TRBV27, the J call TRBJ2-7, with TRBD1 matching 9 bases. J was trimmed by 1 base and V by 3 bases; bases with no gene match: 4. CDR1 is MNHEY, CDR2 SMNVEV, per germline (reference sequence). The CDR3 length is 15 residues. CDR3 in DNA: TGTGCCAGCAGTTTTTCCGGGACAGGGTCCTACGAGCAGTACTTC. This encodes CASSFSGTGSYEQYF.

The chain joins TRBV4-2 to TRBJ1-1, with D perhaps TRBD1 (5 bases). CDR3 length: 13 residues. Trimming shortened V by 3 bases and J by 3 bases, and 8 bases separated the two germline ends. Germline values: CDR1 LGHNA, CDR2 YNFKEQ. CDR3 protein: CASSHGGDTEAFF. The CDR3 coding sequence is TGTGCCAGCAGCCACGGGGGGGACACTGAAGCTTTCTTT.

The gene calls are TRBV29-1 and TRBJ2-5; D is possibly TRBD1 (5 bases). The CDR3 runs 14 residues. Germline V gene data show CDR1 as SQVTM and CDR2 as ANQGSEA. Trimming stripped 4 bases from V and 5 bases from J, with 17 bases between. The CDR3 nucleotides are TGCAGCGTTGTGCCCTCAGGGTTTTCGGAGACCCAGTACTTC. It codes for CSVVPSGFSETQYF.

The chain combines TRBV7-9 with TRBJ2-6; 8 bases map to TRBD1. CDR1 is SEHNR, CDR2 FQNEAQ, per germline (reference sequence). This CDR3 contains 17 residues. The V segment lost 6 bases and the J segment 0 bases; nucleotides outside the gene matches: 7. CDR3 residues: CASRKTGGRSGANVLTF. CDR3 in DNA: TGTGCCAGCAGGAAAACAGGGGGTCGCTCTGGGGCCAACGTCCTGACTTTC.

Here the CDR3 reads CASRIRGGGEKLFF. The CDR3 DNA sequence: TGTGCCAGCAGAATTAGGGGGGGAGGTGAAAAACTGTTTTTT. The V gene is TRBV27, the J gene TRBJ1-4; TRBD1 is a possible D gene (6 bases). Trimming took 6 bases from V and 7 from J, leaving 15 bases between them. Germline assignment: CDR1 MNHEY and CDR2 SMNVEV (reference sequence). This CDR3 region has 14 residues.

The chain employs TRBV6-5 and TRBJ1-1; no definite D call. CDR1 and CDR2 from the germline V gene are MNHEY and SVGAGI. The CDR3 is made up of 12 amino acids. V was cut by 7 bases and J by 1 base, with 7 bases left in between. The CDR3 here is CASKNGNTEAFF. CDR3 sequence (DNA): TGTGCCAGCAAGAACGGGAACACTGAAGCTTTCTTT.